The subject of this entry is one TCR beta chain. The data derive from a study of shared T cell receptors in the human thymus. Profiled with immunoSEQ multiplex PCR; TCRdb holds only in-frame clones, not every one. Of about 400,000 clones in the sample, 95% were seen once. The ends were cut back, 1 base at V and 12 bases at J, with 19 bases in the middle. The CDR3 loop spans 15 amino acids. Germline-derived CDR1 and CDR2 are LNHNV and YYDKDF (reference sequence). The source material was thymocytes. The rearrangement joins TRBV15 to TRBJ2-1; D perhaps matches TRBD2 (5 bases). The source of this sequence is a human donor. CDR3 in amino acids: CATSRVRFAGKGQFF. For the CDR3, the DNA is TGTGCCACCAGCAGAGTGAGGTTCGCCGGGAAGGGGCAGTTCTTC.